This T cell receptor (beta chain) originates from a study of CD8 T cells in ankylosing spondylitis. With respect to this clonotype: The antigen remains undetermined.

Per germline, CDR1 MNHEY and CDR2 SMNVEV (reference sequence). With 10 bases removed from V and 0 bases from J, the gap between germline ends came to 18 bases. The CDR3 sequence is 16 residues long. Findings and caveats of the study: Disease-linked clones reportedly concentrated significantly in matched ankylosing spondylitis synovial fluid. Some of these motif variants have turned up before, in reports on reactive arthritis synovial fluid and blood. Seemingly distinctive of ankylosing spondylitis blood was a TCR beta motif formed by eight highly homologous variants.

TCRdb re-derived calls from the 5' RACE reads in MiXCR, one entry per CDR3 protein. The table includes around 28,000 distinct CDR3 sequences, 30% detected once. The clonotype was recovered from a male donor with ankylosing spondylitis. Source material: synovial fluid, either unsorted or a sorted T cell fraction (not recorded which). The chain couples TRBV27 to TRBJ1-4; TRBD1 is a possible D gene (5 bases). This CDR3 is CANRIGTLATNEKLFF. Written as DNA, the CDR3 is TGTGCCAACAGGATAGGGACCTTAGCAACTAATGAAAAACTGTTTTTT.